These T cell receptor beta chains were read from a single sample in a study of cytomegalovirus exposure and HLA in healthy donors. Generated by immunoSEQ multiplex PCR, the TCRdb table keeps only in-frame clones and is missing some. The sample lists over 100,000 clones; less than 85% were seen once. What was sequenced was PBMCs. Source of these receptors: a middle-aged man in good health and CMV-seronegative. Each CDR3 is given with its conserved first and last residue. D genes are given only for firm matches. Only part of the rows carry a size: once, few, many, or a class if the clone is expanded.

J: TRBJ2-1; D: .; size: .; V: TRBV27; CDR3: CASSFLGAQDEQFF; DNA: TGTGCCAGCAGTTTTCTGGGGGCGCAGGATGAGCAGTTCTTC
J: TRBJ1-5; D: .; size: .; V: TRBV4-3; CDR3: CASSQDRGEPQHF; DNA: TGCGCCAGCAGCCAAGATAGGGGCGAGCCCCAGCATTTT
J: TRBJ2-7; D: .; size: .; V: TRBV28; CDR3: CASSQTGPSYEQYF; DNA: TGTGCCAGCAGTCAAACAGGGCCTTCCTACGAGCAGTACTTC
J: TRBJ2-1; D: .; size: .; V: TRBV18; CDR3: CASSPSGSLSYNEQFF; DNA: TGTGCCAGCTCACCATCGGGTTCTCTCTCCTACAATGAGCAGTTCTTC
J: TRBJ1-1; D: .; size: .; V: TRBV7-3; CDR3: CASSLRGGSEAFF; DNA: TGTGCCAGCAGCTTAAGGGGCGGAAGTGAAGCTTTCTTT
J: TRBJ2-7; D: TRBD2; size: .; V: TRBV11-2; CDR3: CASSLGASGGYEQYF; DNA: TGTGCCAGCAGCTTGGGGGCTAGCGGGGGCTACGAGCAGTACTTC
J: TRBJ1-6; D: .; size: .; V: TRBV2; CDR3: CASSIRWGDNSPLHF; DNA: TGTGCCAGCAGTATCCGGTGGGGAGATAATTCACCCCTCCACTTT
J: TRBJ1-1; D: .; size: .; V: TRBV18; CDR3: CASSQQAPEAFF; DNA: TGTGCCAGCTCACAACAGGCACCTGAAGCTTTCTTT
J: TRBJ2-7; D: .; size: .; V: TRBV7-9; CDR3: CASSLAGVTYEQYF; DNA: TGTGCCAGCAGCTTAGCCGGTGTAACCTACGAGCAGTACTTC
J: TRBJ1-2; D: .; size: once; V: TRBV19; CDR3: CASRTGSGYTF; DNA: TGTGCCAGTAGGACAGGCAGCGGCTACACCTTC
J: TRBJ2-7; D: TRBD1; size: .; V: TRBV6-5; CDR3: CASSKRTGNYEQYF; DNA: TGTGCCAGCAGTAAACGGACAGGGAACTACGAGCAGTACTTC
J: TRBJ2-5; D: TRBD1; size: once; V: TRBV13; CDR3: CASSSGTGTTETQYF; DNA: TGTGCCAGCAGCTCCGGGACAGGGACTACGGAGACCCAGTACTTC
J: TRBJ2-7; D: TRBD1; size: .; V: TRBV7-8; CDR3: CASRGQSSYEQYF; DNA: TGTGCCAGCAGGGGACAGAGCTCCTACGAGCAGTACTTC
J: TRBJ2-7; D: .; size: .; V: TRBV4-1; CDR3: CASSLGGLSEAEQYF; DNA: TGCGCCAGCAGCTTGGGGGGGCTGTCTGAGGCCGAGCAGTACTTC
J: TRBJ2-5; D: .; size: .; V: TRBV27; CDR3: CASLQETQYF; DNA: TGTGCCAGCCTCCAAGAGACCCAGTACTTC
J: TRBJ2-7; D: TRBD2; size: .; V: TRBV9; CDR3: CASSVEGAAGSYEQYF; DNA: TGTGCCAGCAGCGTAGAAGGGGCAGCGGGATCCTACGAGCAGTACTTC
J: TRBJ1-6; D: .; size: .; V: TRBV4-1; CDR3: CASSQGGISPLHF; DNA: TGCGCCAGCAGCCAAGGAGGGATTTCACCCCTCCACTTT
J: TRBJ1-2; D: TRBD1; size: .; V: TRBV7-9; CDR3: CASSLTGTGYTF; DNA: TGTGCCAGCAGCCTGACAGGGACCGGCTACACCTTC
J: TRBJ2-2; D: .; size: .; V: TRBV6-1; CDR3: CASLKGVAGELFF; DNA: TGTGCCAGCCTCAAGGGGGTTGCCGGGGAGCTGTTTTTT
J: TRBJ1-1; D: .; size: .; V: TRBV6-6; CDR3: CASSSSLSGRGIAFF; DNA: TGTGCCAGCAGTTCCTCCCTTTCAGGGCGGGGAATTGCTTTCTTT
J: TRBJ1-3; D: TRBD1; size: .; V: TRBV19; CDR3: CASSSRTGSSLLPGNTIYF; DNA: TGTGCCAGTAGTTCCCGGACAGGCTCCTCACTTCTTCCTGGAAACACCATATATTTT
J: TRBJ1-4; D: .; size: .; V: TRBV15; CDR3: CATSRGASREKLFF; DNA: TGTGCCACCAGCAGAGGGGCCTCGCGTGAAAAACTGTTTTTT
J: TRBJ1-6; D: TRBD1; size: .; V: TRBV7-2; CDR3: CASSFRDRASVGNSPLHF; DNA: TGTGCCAGCAGCTTCCGGGACAGGGCTTCGGTAGGGAATTCACCCCTCCACTTT
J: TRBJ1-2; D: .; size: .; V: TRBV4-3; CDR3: CASSQESGAFYGYTF; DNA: TGCGCCAGCAGCCAAGAGAGTGGAGCGTTCTATGGTTACACCTTC
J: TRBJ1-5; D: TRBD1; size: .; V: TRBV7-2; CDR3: CASSLSGTGVGNQPQHF; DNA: TGTGCCAGCAGCTTGTCTGGGACAGGGGTCGGGAATCAGCCCCAGCATTTT
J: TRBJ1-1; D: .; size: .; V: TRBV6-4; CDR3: CASSEGRGATEAFF; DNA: TGTGCCAGCAGTGAGGGCAGGGGCGCTACTGAAGCTTTCTTT
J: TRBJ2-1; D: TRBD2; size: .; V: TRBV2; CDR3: CASSGLAGGNEQFF; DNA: TGTGCCAGCAGTGGACTAGCGGGGGGCAATGAGCAGTTCTTC
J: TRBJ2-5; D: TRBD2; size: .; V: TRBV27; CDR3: CASSPGGGGLYQETQYF; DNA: TGTGCCAGCAGCCCGGGTGGGGGGGGATTGTACCAAGAGACCCAGTACTTC
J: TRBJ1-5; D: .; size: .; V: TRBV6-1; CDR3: CASSERWEGVQPQHF; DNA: TGTGCCAGCAGTGAAAGGTGGGAGGGAGTACAGCCCCAGCATTTT
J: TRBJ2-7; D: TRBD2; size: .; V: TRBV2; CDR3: CASSRGTSGYSSYEQYF; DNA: TGTGCCAGCAGCAGAGGGACTAGCGGATACAGCTCCTACGAGCAGTACTTC
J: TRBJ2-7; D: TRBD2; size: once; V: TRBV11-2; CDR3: CASSPRTSGGYEQYF; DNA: TGTGCCAGCAGCCCGCGGACTAGCGGGGGATACGAGCAGTACTTC
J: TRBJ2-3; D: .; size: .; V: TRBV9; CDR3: CASSVSGGFKDTQYF; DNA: TGTGCCAGCAGCGTCTCTGGAGGTTTTAAAGATACGCAGTATTTT
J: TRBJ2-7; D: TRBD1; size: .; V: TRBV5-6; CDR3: CASSFDRVGYEQYF; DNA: TGTGCCAGCAGCTTTGACAGGGTAGGCTACGAGCAGTACTTC
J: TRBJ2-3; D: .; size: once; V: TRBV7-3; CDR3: CASSPNSPGTDTQYF; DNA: TGTGCCAGCAGCCCAAATTCCCCAGGCACAGATACGCAGTATTTT
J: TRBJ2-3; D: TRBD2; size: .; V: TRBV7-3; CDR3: CASRLGTSSDTQYF; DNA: TGTGCCAGCAGACTCGGGACTAGCTCCGATACGCAGTATTTT
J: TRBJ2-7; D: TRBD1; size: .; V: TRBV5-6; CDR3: CASSGLGTGTYEQYF; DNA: TGTGCCAGCAGCGGTCTAGGGACAGGGACCTACGAGCAGTACTTC
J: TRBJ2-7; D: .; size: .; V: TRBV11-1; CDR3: CASRSSGTRRSEQYF; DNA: TGTGCCAGCAGATCCTCCGGGACAAGGAGGAGCGAGCAGTACTTC
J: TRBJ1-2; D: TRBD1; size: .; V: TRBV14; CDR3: CASGPPGQGRMGNGYTF; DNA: TGTGCCAGCGGACCTCCGGGACAGGGTAGAATGGGAAATGGCTACACCTTC
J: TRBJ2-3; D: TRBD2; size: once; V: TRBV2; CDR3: CASSEAYWTSGTDTQYF; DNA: TGTGCCAGCAGTGAAGCCTACTGGACTAGCGGAACAGATACGCAGTATTTT
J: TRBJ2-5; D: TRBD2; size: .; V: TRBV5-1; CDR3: CASSLGGGGAVETQYF; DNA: TGCGCCAGCAGCTTGGGGGGCGGGGGGGCCGTGGAGACCCAGTACTTC
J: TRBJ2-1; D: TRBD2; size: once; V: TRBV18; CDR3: CASSPATSGRGEQFF; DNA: TGTGCCAGCTCACCAGCGACTAGCGGGAGGGGTGAGCAGTTCTTC
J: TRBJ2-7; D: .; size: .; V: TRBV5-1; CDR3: CASSLGSSYEQYF; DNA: TGCGCCAGCAGCTTGGGTTCCAGCTACGAGCAGTACTTC
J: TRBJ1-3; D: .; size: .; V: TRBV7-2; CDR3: CASSLGSGLTSGNTIYF; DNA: TGTGCCAGCAGCTTAGGATCGGGACTCACGTCTGGAAACACCATATATTTT
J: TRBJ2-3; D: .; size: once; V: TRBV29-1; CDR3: CSVKGTSTDTQYF; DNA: TGCAGCGTTAAGGGGACTAGCACAGATACGCAGTATTTT
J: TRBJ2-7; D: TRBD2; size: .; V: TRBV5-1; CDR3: CASSGGLAGGYEQYF; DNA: TGCGCCAGCAGCGGGGGACTAGCGGGGGGCTACGAGCAGTACTTC
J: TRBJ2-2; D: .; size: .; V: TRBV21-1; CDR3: CASGATRQIGELFF; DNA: TGTGCCAGCGGGGCGACGCGTCAAATCGGGGAGCTGTTTTTT
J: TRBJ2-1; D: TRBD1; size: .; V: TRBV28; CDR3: CASSPFKGGRSRYEQFF; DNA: TGTGCCAGCAGTCCTTTCAAAGGGGGCCGGAGTCGGTATGAGCAGTTCTTC
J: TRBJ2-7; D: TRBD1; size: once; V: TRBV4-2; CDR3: CASSQDPQGAYEQYF; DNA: TGTGCCAGCAGCCAAGACCCACAGGGGGCATACGAGCAGTACTTC
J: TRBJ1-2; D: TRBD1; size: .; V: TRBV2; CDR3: CASNEDRASRGYTF; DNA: TGTGCCAGCAATGAGGACAGGGCGAGTAGAGGCTACACCTTC
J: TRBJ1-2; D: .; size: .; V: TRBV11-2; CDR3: CASSLPSGYGYTF; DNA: TGTGCCAGCAGCTTACCTTCGGGCTATGGCTACACCTTC
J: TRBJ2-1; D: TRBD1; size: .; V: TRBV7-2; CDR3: CASSLRTGGGNEQFF; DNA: TGTGCCAGCAGCTTGCGGACAGGGGGAGGAAATGAGCAGTTCTTC
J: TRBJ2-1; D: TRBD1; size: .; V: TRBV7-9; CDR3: CASSLGQGLKKGDEQFF; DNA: TGTGCCAGCAGCTTAGGACAGGGGCTAAAAAAAGGGGATGAGCAGTTCTTC
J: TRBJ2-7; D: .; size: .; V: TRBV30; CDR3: CAWSSDSFYEQYF; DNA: TGTGCCTGGAGTTCGGACAGCTTCTACGAGCAGTACTTC
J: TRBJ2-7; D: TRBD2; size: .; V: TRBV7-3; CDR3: CASSLGLAPTYEQYF; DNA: TGTGCCAGCAGCCTCGGACTAGCGCCAACCTACGAGCAGTACTTC
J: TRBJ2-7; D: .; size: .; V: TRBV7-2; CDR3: CASSLAGQSDEQYF; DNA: TGTGCCAGCAGCTTAGCAGGACAGTCGGACGAGCAGTACTTC
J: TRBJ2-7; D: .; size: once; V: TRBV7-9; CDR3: CASSSDRTYEQYF; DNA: TGTGCCAGCAGCTCGGACAGAACCTACGAGCAGTACTTC
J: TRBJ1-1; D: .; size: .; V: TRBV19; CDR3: CASSLGDSMNTEAFF; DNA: TGTGCCAGTAGCCTCGGGGATTCCATGAACACTGAAGCTTTCTTT
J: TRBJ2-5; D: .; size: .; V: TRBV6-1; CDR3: CASSRGSQETQYF; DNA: TGTGCCAGCAGTCGGGGTTCCCAAGAGACCCAGTACTTC
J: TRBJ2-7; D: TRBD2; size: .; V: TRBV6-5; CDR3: CASSSPSGLSYEQYF; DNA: TGTGCCAGCAGTTCACCTAGCGGACTATCCTACGAGCAGTACTTC